The present T cell receptor beta chain was sequenced within a study of blood T cell repertoires in COVID-19. As for the study in general: Sites across the United States, Italy and Spain contributed samples from acute and convalescent COVID-19. Sample material is recorded as cDNA or gDNA derived from T cells, B-cell-depleted T cells, or PBMCs.

How the authors handled the data: Researchers report that nucleated cell counts were estimated from reference gene primer amplification. Profiled with immunoSEQ multiplex PCR; TCRdb holds only in-frame clones, not every one. That table gives V, J and clone size, and the DNA gave D and trimming. Of roughly 26,000 clones in the sample, around 67% were seen once. Germline-derived CDR1 and CDR2 are LNHNV and YYDKDF (reference sequence). This CDR3 spans 13 amino acids. Between the trimmed V and J ends, which lost 6 bases and 0 bases, there was a span of 6 bases. This clone is deemed medium-sized (0.01 to 0.1%).

The sequenced sample was peripheral blood. The source of this sequence is a man aged 60-69 years with active or convalescent COVID-19. The V gene is TRBV15, the J gene TRBJ2-1; no firm D call. The CDR3 sequence: CATRQISYNEQFF. CDR3 coding DNA: TGTGCCACCAGGCAGATCTCCTACAATGAGCAGTTCTTC. Complete variable domain (other parts from reference TRBV15 and TRBJ2-1): DAMVIQNPRYQVTQFGKPVTLSCSQTLNHNVMYWYQQKSSQAPKLLFHYYDKDFNNEADTPDNFQSRRPNTSFCFLDIRSPGLGDTAMYLCATRQISYNEQFFGPGTRLTVL.